One and the same sample provided the 22 T cell receptor beta chains below, sequenced in a study of blood T cell repertoires in COVID-19. Sequencing was performed with immunoSEQ multiplex PCR; in TCRdb, only in-frame clones are kept and a portion is missing. The sample yields some 100,000 clones, roughly 88% seen once. Sequencing input: peripheral blood. The receptors stem from a man over 45 with COVID-19, enrolled during active disease.

This chain connects TRBV19 to TRBJ1-5; no clear D. Germline CDR1 reads LNHDA; CDR2 reads SQIVND (reference sequence). The CDR3 covers 17 residues. Between the trimmed V and J ends, which lost 6 bases and 4 bases, there was a span of 22 bases. For the CDR3, the DNA is TGTGCCAGTAGCACAATGGGCCCCAGCCTTGGGAATCAGCCCCAGCATTTT. The encoded protein is CASSTMGPSLGNQPQHF.

This chain connects TRBV19 to TRBJ1-3; D remains ambiguous. Germline assignment: CDR1 LNHDA and CDR2 SQIVND (reference sequence). This CDR3 is 12 amino acids long. V gave up 6 bases and J gave up 2 bases, with 5 bases separating them. For the CDR3, the DNA is TGTGCCAGTAGCGGTCCTGGAAACACCATATATTTT. The encoded protein is CASSGPGNTIYF.

This chain connects TRBV4-2 to TRBJ1-6; 10 bases agree with TRBD1. Per germline, CDR1 LGHNA and CDR2 YNFKEQ. The CDR3 runs to 17 residues. V shed 0 bases and J 10 bases; nucleotides not matched to a gene: 9. The CDR3 here is CASSQEGTGDFRSPLHF. DNA of the CDR3: TGTGCCAGCAGCCAAGAAGGGACAGGGGATTTCCGGTCACCCCTCCACTTT.

This chain connects TRBV11-3 to TRBJ2-1; tentatively, D is TRBD2 (6 bases). The CDR3 has 15 residues. The germline CDR1 and CDR2 sequences are SGHNT and YENEEA. V was pared by 0 bases and J by 1 base, with 7 bases between. This chain's CDR3 is CASSLEGGSYNEQFF. The CDR3, as DNA: TGTGCCAGCAGCTTAGAGGGGGGATCCTACAATGAGCAGTTCTTC.

The table lists this clone with a count of one. The chain combines TRBV6-5 with TRBJ1-2, with unresolved D. Germline V gives CDR1 MNHEY, CDR2 SVGAGI. The CDR3 is made up of 15 amino acids. Trimming stripped 5 bases from V and 1 base from J, with 14 bases between. The CDR3: CASSKDRRFNYGYTF. The CDR3 nucleotides read TGTGCCAGCAGTAAGGACCGGAGGTTTAACTATGGCTACACCTTC.

The chain joins TRBV5-1 to TRBJ2-1; 8 bases agree with TRBD2. The germline gives CDR1 SGHRS, CDR2 YFSETQ. The CDR3 totals 14 residues. Trimming cost V 7 bases and J 9 bases; bases outside gene matches: 12. CDR3 loop: CASAGGVGSGEQFF. CDR3 sequence (DNA): TGCGCCAGCGCCGGGGGGGTAGGTTCGGGTGAGCAGTTCTTC.

The gene calls are TRBV6-5 and TRBJ1-6; unclear D gene. The ends were cut back, 4 bases at V and 0 bases at J, with 7 bases in the middle. Germline assignment: CDR1 MNHEY and CDR2 SVGAGI. This CDR3 region has 15 residues. CDR3 coding DNA: TGTGCCAGCAGTTTAACGAGCTCCTATAATTCACCCCTCCACTTT. Residues: CASSLTSSYNSPLHF.

There are a few counts of this clone. The gene calls are TRBV18 and TRBJ2-1; the D gene is possibly TRBD1 (9 bases). The V end lost 4 bases, the J end lost 5 bases, and 27 bases lay between the germline ends. The CDR3 spans 19 residues. CDR1 and CDR2 from the germline V gene are KGHSH and LQKENI. CDR3: CASSLYPGTGNGRDNEQFF. CDR3 sequence (DNA): TGTGCCAGCTCACTATATCCCGGGACAGGGAACGGGAGGGACAATGAGCAGTTCTTC.

This chain connects TRBV5-6 to TRBJ2-7, with 10 nucleotides matching TRBD1. Unmatched junction bases numbered 8, after V lost 5 bases and J lost 3 bases. Germline V lookup: CDR1 SGHDT, CDR2 YYEEEE. The CDR3 consists of 15 residues. CDR3 region: CASSTPGQGIYEQYF. In nucleotides, the CDR3 is TGTGCCAGCAGTACTCCGGGACAGGGGATCTACGAGCAGTACTTC.

This clone was seen a handful of times. V usage is TRBV30 and J usage is TRBJ1-2, with 8 bases lining up with TRBD1. After removal of 1 base from V and 2 bases from J, the junction contained 6 bases not matched to a gene. The CDR3 is 15 amino acids. Germline V gene data show CDR1 as GTSNPN and CDR2 as SVGIG (reference sequence). CDR3 bases: TGTGCCTGGAGTGACTCCAGACAGGGGAACTATGGCTACACCTTC. Its translation: CAWSDSRQGNYGYTF.

This sequence joins TRBV11-1 and TRBJ1-1; D unclear. The CDR3 contains 15 residues. Germline V gene sequence: CDR1 SGHAT, CDR2 FQDESV (reference sequence). V was clipped by 0 bases and J by 0 bases, with 8 bases between them. The DNA for the CDR3 is TGTGCCAGCAGCTTAGCTGGCAGGATGAACACTGAAGCTTTCTTT. Translation gives CASSLAGRMNTEAFF.

This rearrangement joins TRBV13 to TRBJ2-5; 9 nucleotides line up with TRBD2. The CDR3 consists of 13 residues. V shed 8 bases and J 3 bases; nucleotides not matched to a gene: 4. Germline V CDR1 and CDR2: PRHDT, FYEKMQ (reference sequence). The CDR3, as DNA: TGTGCCAGCGGGGTAGCGGGGGAAGAGACCCAGTACTTC. This gives the protein CASGVAGEETQYF. The full variable domain, completed using reference TRBV13 and TRBJ2-5, is AAGVIQSPRHLIKEKRETATLKCYPIPRHDTVYWYQQGPGQDPQFLISFYEKMQSDKGSIPDRFSAQQFSDYHSELNMSSLELGDSALYFCASGVAGEETQYFGPGTRLLVL.

This sequence joins TRBV5-1 and TRBJ2-3, with a tentative D call TRBD2 (6 bases). Trimming took 0 bases from V and 11 from J, leaving 10 bases between them. The germline V gene has CDR1 SGHRS and CDR2 YFSETQ. CDR3 length: 12 residues. CDR3 in amino acids: CASSLEAGLQYF. In nucleotides, the CDR3 is TGCGCCAGCAGCTTGGAAGCGGGCCTGCAGTATTTT.

The CDR3 bases are TGTGCCAGCTCACCACGGGGGGGGCCGGAAAATGAGCAGTTCTTC. This gives the protein CASSPRGGPENEQFF. The chain has TRBV18 and TRBJ2-1, with D possibly TRBD2 on 7 matching bases. The CDR3 covers 15 residues. The V end lost 1 base, the J end lost 7 bases, and 14 bases lay between the germline ends. The V gene's germline CDR1 is KGHSH and CDR2 LQKENI.

The chain carries TRBV25-1 and TRBJ1-1; 7 bases are a match to TRBD1. CDR1 is MGHDK and CDR2 is SYGVNS in the germline V gene. This CDR3 has 15 amino acids. V lost 5 bases and J lost 4; bases outside the gene matches: 10. CDR3 protein: CASSPQTGSATEAFF. CDR3 sequence (DNA): TGTGCCAGCAGTCCGCAGACAGGGTCGGCCACTGAAGCTTTCTTT. The full variable domain, completed using reference TRBV25-1 and TRBJ1-1, is EADIYQTPRYLVIGTGKKITLECSQTMGHDKMYWYQQDPGMELHLIHYSYGVNSTEKGDLSSESTVSRIRTEHFPLTLESARPSHTSQYLCASSPQTGSATEAFFGQGTRLTVV.

This chain joins TRBV18 and TRBJ2-3; TRBD1 matches 9 bases. Losses at the gene ends were 5 bases for V and 5 bases for J; bases not matched to a gene: 14. CDR3 length: 17 residues. In germline, CDR1 is KGHSH, CDR2 LQKENI. CDR3 region: CASSLTGTGSFGDTQYF. The CDR3 nucleotides are TGTGCCAGCTCATTGACCGGGACAGGGAGTTTCGGAGATACGCAGTATTTT. The full variable domain, its missing parts supplied by reference TRBV18 and TRBJ2-3, is NAGVMQNPRHLVRRRGQEARLRCSPMKGHSHVYWYRQLPEEGLKFMVYLQKENIIDESGMPKERFSAEFPKEGPSILRIQQVVRGDSAAYFCASSLTGTGSFGDTQYFGPGTRLTVL.

The rearrangement uses TRBV6-5 and TRBJ2-1, with TRBD1 identical over 7 bases. This CDR3 region has 12 residues. V was clipped by 6 bases and J by 6 bases; unmatched bases: 2. Looked up from germline, CDR1 is MNHEY and CDR2 is SVGAGI. The CDR3 bases are TGTGCCAGCAGCCCAGGGGGCAATGAGCAGTTCTTC. Its translation is CASSPGGNEQFF.

In its sample, this clone was seen a few times. DNA of the CDR3: TGTGCCAGCAGACGCGGGACAGGAGATGTATCATCCTACGAGCAGTACTTC. Translated, it gives CASRRGTGDVSSYEQYF. The V and J genes are TRBV27 and TRBJ2-7, with 8 bases lining up with TRBD1. The trim removed 6 bases at V and 1 base at J, leaving 14 bases unmatched. The CDR3 spans 17 residues. Germline CDR1 MNHEY, CDR2 SMNVEV (reference sequence).

The chain links TRBV7-2 to TRBJ1-6; perhaps TRBD1 as D (6 bases). V lost 1 base and J 9 bases, leaving 16 bases between the germline ends. Germline assignment: CDR1 SGHTA and CDR2 FQGNSA. The CDR3 length is 16 residues. The CDR3 loop is CASSLEGHRVRSPLHF. Written as DNA, the CDR3 is TGTGCCAGCAGCTTAGAGGGTCACAGGGTGCGTTCACCCCTCCACTTT. Full variable domain (rest looked up from reference TRBV7-2 and TRBJ1-6): GAGVSQSPSNKVTEKGKDVELRCDPISGHTALYWYRQSLGQGLEFLIYFQGNSAPDKSGLPSDRFSAERTGGSVSTLTIQRTQQEDSAVYLCASSLEGHRVRSPLHFGNGTRLTVT.

The gene calls are TRBV30 and TRBJ1-2; 8 nucleotides match TRBD1. V lost 5 bases and J lost 5; bases outside the gene matches: 10. The CDR3 contains 14 residues. Germline V gene lookup returns CDR1 GTSNPN and CDR2 SVGIG (reference sequence). The CDR3 protein is CAWDDWTGKYGYTF. CDR3 DNA sequence: TGTGCCTGGGACGACTGGACAGGGAAGTATGGCTACACCTTC.

The CDR3 reads CATSPPGRGQPQHF. The CDR3 nucleotides read TGTGCCACCAGTCCACCTGGCAGAGGACAGCCCCAGCATTTT. V gene TRBV24-1 combines with J gene TRBJ1-5; D ambiguous. V lost 6 bases, J lost 7 bases, and 15 bases lay in between. The CDR3 spans 14 residues. Germline V gene data show CDR1 as KGHDR and CDR2 as SFDVKD.

DNA for the CDR3: TGTGCCAGCAGTGTTCTTAGCACAGATACGCAGTATTTT. It encodes CASSVLSTDTQYF. The chain joins TRBV2 to TRBJ2-3; D gene ambiguous. Germline V gives CDR1 SNHLY, CDR2 FYNNEI. Trimming shortened V by 4 bases and J by 0 bases, and 5 bases separated the two germline ends. There are 13 residues in the CDR3.